The source of this TCR beta chain is a study of cytomegalovirus exposure and HLA in healthy donors (dated by TCRdb to about 2017). For context, the study as a whole: An earlier analysis of 550 to 700 of the donors reported approximately 290 Gb of sequence data and 117 million unique TCR beta sequences from about 200 million T cells. An early release covering more than 500 HLA-typed donors comprised 250 to 350 gigabases of sequencing data and 85 million to 100 million unique TCR sequences. Among the roughly 400 genotyped donors, around 81% belonged to the genetic ancestry cluster associated with self-reported Caucasian donors. The study aimed to test whether cataloging public T cell receptors could reveal signatures of past pathogen exposure. The study used immunosequencing to profile the T cell repertoires of 600 to 850 subjects and linked those repertoires to cytomegalovirus serostatus. A separate validation cohort of some 130 different subjects was used in addition to the approximately 670-subject first cohort. The study combined high-throughput TCR immunosequencing, statistical association of individual TCRs with disease status, and machine learning to predict cytomegalovirus infection status. To study patterns of TCR occurrence, a later analysis re-analyzed previously published TCR beta repertoires from 500 to 850 donors and added high-resolution HLA genotyping. Rather than using new phenotypic data, the later analysis identified candidate immune exposures from TCR beta sequences and from how often those sequences occurred across donors. An earlier analysis of fewer than 700 of the donors applied high-throughput TCR beta sequencing to assess whether each TCR beta V gene segment acted as functional or pseudogenic. Donor age, sex, ethnicity and CMV serostatus were compiled together with the repertoire data. In a later genetic analysis, genome-wide SNP genotypes for about three fifths of the 666 donors were used, and that subset was treated as a discovery cohort. Every repertoire in the discovery cohort had been generated on one and the same sequencing platform. HLA typing covered class I and class II loci at four-digit resolution. Typing coverage differed by locus: A, B, C, DRB1 and DQB1 were typed in about 620-640 donors, DQA1 in 500 to 550, DPA1 in around 580, and DPB1 in 472. Roughly five DR-DQ haplotypes were handled as single units for association and clustering because linkage in the cohort was strong. Among about 410 genotyped donors of the cohort, an average of approximately 220,000 unique TCR beta nucleotide sequences was sequenced per donor, of which about 19% were non-productive.

Broad study findings and their caveats: In a later genetic analysis, fewer N-insertions in productive TCRs were reported among donors in an Asian-associated ancestry cluster than the roughly 640-donor mean. In a later analysis, the rate of TCR association differed among HLA loci, with DRB1 alleles having the most associated TCRs and HLA-C alleles having the fewest. A further reported finding was that TCR beta sequences accurately predicted the HLA-A and HLA-B alleles for most subjects in the first cohort. A later analysis reported that several top co-occurrence clusters appeared linked to parvovirus B19, influenza, CMV and Epstein-Barr virus. Most TCR sequences were observed very rarely across donors, whereas some public TCRs were present in many individuals. Because some donors lacked HLA typing at each locus, the association tests relied only on the typed subset. For the cohort, immune exposure information was limited to CMV serostatus. The classifier was reported to diagnose cytomegalovirus status with high specificity and sensitivity in both the original and validation cohorts. In the study, approximately 160 TCR beta chains were listed as associated with cytomegalovirus. A later genetic analysis associated a missense DCLRE1C variant with V-gene and J-gene trimming of TCR beta chains, and an independent cohort replicated the association. Roughly uniform sequencing depth across donors was assumed in presence/absence analyses, although this assumption may not hold. Correlated functional status among segregating V segments might be attributable to linkage disequilibrium, but an unknown experimental factor could not be ruled out. The authors suggested that the approach could potentially be generalized to other disease states and immunological phenotypes. Broadly in line with IMGT annotations, most TCR beta V segments showed up in productive rearrangements about 87% or about 30% of the time in an earlier analysis of a few hundred of the donors. The 87-base-pair reads could not distinguish some IMGT-functional V segments, including TRBV6-2 and TRBV6-3, so those segments were excluded. This cohort had only TCR beta chains sequenced, and the lack of alpha or paired-chain data limited which features could be detected. Because counts were too low, some 16 rarely observed V segments, including chromosome 9 orphons, were excluded from the earlier analysis of a few hundred of the donors. Specific HLA alleles were associated with about 17,000 TCR beta sequences at a false discovery rate of 0.05 in a later analysis. In a later analysis, HLA-associated TCR beta chains were found to be more clonally expanded and to have lower generation probabilities than equally common non-associated chains. A few of the identified cytomegalovirus-associated TCR beta chains were confirmed in vitro to be specific for cytomegalovirus antigens. The sequencing pipeline was judged likely to have produced a cluster of highly shared sequence variants as a technical artifact. Most CMV-associated TCR beta chains appeared to be HLA-restricted in a later analysis, and the HLA associations seemed to be driven largely by CMV exposure. When HLA alleles, especially DR and DQ, strongly co-occurred, attributing TCR associations to individual alleles was difficult.

In total, 630 or so healthy bone marrow donors made up the cohort. At the time of sampling, every cohort member was nominally healthy, though immune exposures that went unrecorded were likely present. The donor tested CMV seropositive, placing the donor among the roughly 300 seropositive members of the cohort. Each donor provided a peripheral blood sample, and peripheral blood mononuclear cells were used for TCR beta sequencing. Genomic DNA was extracted from the blood cell samples with the Qiagen DNeasy Blood Extraction Kit. In the germline V gene, CDR1 corresponds to MDHEN and CDR2 to SYDVKM. From the cysteine up to the phenylalanine, the CDR3 has a length of 13 residues. Just the 39-base CDR3 DNA is kept, in frame starting at base 1. V lost 10 bases and J lost 9 bases; the stretch between them is 16 bases long. With regard to this clone: Its specific antigen is unknown. No much larger clone is present one base from it, and per-base qualities are unavailable.

Receptors were amplified or captured by the immunoSEQ multiplex PCR assay. For the multiplex PCR, a mixture combining 60 forward primers for TCR Vbeta segments and 13 reverse primers for TCR Jbeta segments was used. The CDR3 region of rearranged TCR beta genes was amplified from genomic DNA by a multiplex PCR assay. The Illumina HiSeq System was used to sequence the amplified TCR beta libraries as 87-base-pair reads. As for the original processing: A later analysis tallied about 77 million unique TCR beta chains across the 650 to 750 repertoires, and some 10 million of those chains were shared by two or more donors. Raw reads were error-corrected and collapsed into unique sequences by a nearest-neighbor algorithm in which closely related sequences were merged to remove PCR and sequencing errors. CDR3 sequences were aligned to IMGT reference sequences to assign V, D and J gene segments. Each retained sequence needed at least a six-nucleotide match to both a V gene segment and a J gene segment. Rearrangements were classified as productive when the CDR3 lacked stop codons and remained in frame with V and J, and all other rearrangements were classified as non-productive. CDR3 was defined according to IMGT convention as the region running from the second conserved V-encoded cysteine to the conserved J-encoded phenylalanine. In an earlier analysis of roughly 580 of the donors, sequences lacking an unambiguous match to a single V gene segment were excluded. In an earlier analysis of 587 of the donors, V segments were called functional above 56.7% productive rearrangements and were called segregating when the between-donor standard deviation exceeded 5%. A statistical classification framework was built for diagnosing cytomegalovirus status from the catalog of TCR beta chain sequences. In a later analysis, TCR nucleotide sequences were compared against IMGT/GENE-DB human TR gene sequences so that V and J genes could be assigned. Using the TCRdist pipeline, a later analysis assigned CDR3 sequences along with most-parsimonious VDJ recombination scenarios. In a later analysis, every TCR beta chain was defined by the combination of its CDR3 amino acid sequence and its V-gene family, and reads without a unique V-gene family were dropped. To address suspected cross-contamination and a sequencing artifact, a later analysis removed over 500 highly shared, low-generation-probability nucleotide sequences. In a later analysis, a clonal expansion index was calculated for each public chain from normalized within-repertoire ranks of inferred template counts. A later analysis computed generation probabilities with a VDJ recombination model fitted to out-of-frame rearrangements, and checked the results against IGoR. In a later analysis, TCR-TCR, TCR-HLA and TCR-CMV co-occurrence was scored with hypergeometric tests, and a repertoire-size bias correction was applied to TCR pairs. In a later analysis, false discovery rates were estimated by permuting HLA or CMV assignments 20 times. A later analysis grouped co-occurring TCRs with DBSCAN, adding TCRdist sequence similarity when clustering within HLA-allele-positive subsets. Repertoires with fewer than 30,000 or more than 120,000 public chains were left out of co-occurrence clustering, as were four to six repertoires with anomalous nucleotide sharing. TCRdb took this table from immuneACCESS and kept in-frame rearrangements with V and J called. Such tables lack part of the clones; where checked against another copy, unresolved V genes explain under half of the gap, and the rest is unexplained. The D gene and trimming were derived from the DNA, and the V and J assignments and clone size from that table. In this sample the table shows 150,000 to 200,000 clones, 70% to 90% of which occur a single time. In total, the top ten clones hold more than 4% of the sample.

In this chain, TRBV28 is recombined with TRBJ1-6; the D gene is perhaps TRBD1, from 5 matching bases. Sequenced: PBMCs. This receptor was identified in a girl between 5 and 17 years old in good health and CMV-seropositive. The CDR3 corresponds to CAIRGDQRSPLHF. The nucleotide sequence is TGTGCCATCCGGGGGGACCAGCGTTCACCCCTCCACTTT.